A single T cell receptor beta chain is shown here with its context. The antigen is undetermined. Vbeta (60) and Jbeta (13) primers were used in the PCR. Sequencing was performed with immunoSEQ multiplex PCR; in TCRdb, only in-frame clones are kept and a portion is missing. Of tens of thousands of clones listed, roughly 67% are singletons. The data were obtained in a study of cytomegalovirus exposure and HLA in healthy donors. Study-wide findings and caveats: When presence/absence was analysed, sequencing depth was taken to be roughly uniform across donors. Some highly shared sequence variants likely arose as a pipeline artifact.

The donors gave bone marrow, and they were healthy. Sequences were obtained from PBMCs. This sequence originates from a man aged 45-65 years in good health and CMV-seronegative.

The CDR3, as DNA: TGTGCCAGCGGGCTAGCGGGGGTCTCCGGGGAGCTGTTTTTT. This sequence encodes CASGLAGVSGELFF. The chain has TRBV2 and TRBJ2-2, with 10 nucleotides matching TRBD2. Germline assignment: CDR1 SNHLY and CDR2 FYNNEI. V was clipped by 8 bases and J by 6 bases; unmatched bases: 6. The CDR3 has 14 residues.